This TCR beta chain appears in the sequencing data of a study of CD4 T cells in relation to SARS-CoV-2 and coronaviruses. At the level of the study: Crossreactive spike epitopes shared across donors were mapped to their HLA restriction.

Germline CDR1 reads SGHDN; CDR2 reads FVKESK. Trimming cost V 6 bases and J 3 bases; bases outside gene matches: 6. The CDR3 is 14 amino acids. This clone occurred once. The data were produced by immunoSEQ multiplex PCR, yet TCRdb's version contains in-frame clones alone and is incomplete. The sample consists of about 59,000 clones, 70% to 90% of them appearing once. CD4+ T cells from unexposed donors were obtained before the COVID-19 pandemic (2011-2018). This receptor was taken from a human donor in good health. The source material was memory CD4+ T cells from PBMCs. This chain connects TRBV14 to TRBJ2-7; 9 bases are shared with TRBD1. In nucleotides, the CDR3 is TGTGCCAGCAGACCCGGGACAGGGTTCTACGAGCAGTACTTC. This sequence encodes CASRPGTGFYEQYF.